The 29 T cell receptor beta chains given below trace back to one sample, sequenced in a study of blood T cells in healthy people across ages. For the second PCR, which ran for roughly 7 to 11 cycles, a sample-barcoded 5' primer and a J-beta primer mix were used. TCRdb fed the 5' RACE reads into MiXCR, producing one record per CDR3 protein. The data show about 1.7 million distinct CDR3 sequences, roughly 28% seen once. Sequences were obtained from blood. The receptors were gathered from a woman in her 30s in good health.

The chain has TRBV5-1 and TRBJ1-3; maybe TRBD1 (6 bases). This CDR3 has 15 residues. The V end was cut by 3 bases, the J end by 4 bases, with 14 bases between. Germline V CDR1 and CDR2: SGHRS, YFSETQ. CDR3 sequence (DNA): TGCGCCAGCAGCTCGGATCCACAGGGCGGAAACACCATATATTTT. This translates into CASSSDPQGGNTIYF.

The sample holds a few counts of this clonotype. The J gene is TRBJ2-5, the V gene TRBV20-1, with 10 bases identical to TRBD1. Germline CDR1 DFQATT, CDR2 SNEGSKA (reference sequence). The length of the CDR3 is 15 residues. J lost 9 bases, V lost 5 bases, and 15 bases had no gene match. For the CDR3, the DNA is TGCAGTGCTCCCGACTCGTCGGGACAGGGGAAGGCCCAGTACTTC. It codes for CSAPDSSGQGKAQYF.

The chain is built from TRBV30 and TRBJ1-4, with 7 positions matching TRBD1. J gave up 8 bases and V 1 base, and 7 bases lay outside the gene matches. CDR1 and CDR2 (germline): GTSNPN, SVGIG (reference sequence). This CDR3 has 14 residues. The CDR3 region has the DNA TGTGCCTGGAGTGGAGGAGGGGGCAGAGAAAAACTGTTTTTT. Encoded protein: CAWSGGGGREKLFF. The full variable domain, rest sourced from reference TRBV30 and TRBJ1-4, is SQTIHQWPATLVQPVGSPLSLECTVEGTSNPNLYWYRQAAGRGLQLLFYSVGIGQISSEVPQNLSASRPQDRQFILSSKKLLLSDSGFYLCAWSGGGGREKLFFGSGTQLSVL.

The V and J genes are TRBV5-1 and TRBJ2-2, with D unclear. The CDR3 runs 15 residues. Looked up from germline, CDR1 is SGHRS and CDR2 is YFSETQ. Trimming took off 0 bases at V and 3 bases at J, with 9 bases between the two ends. The CDR3: CASSLVDTYTGELFF. Here the CDR3 DNA reads TGCGCCAGCAGCTTGGTAGACACCTACACCGGGGAGCTGTTTTTT.

This clonotype turned up a few times. A much larger clone differs from this one at a single base, so this may be a read error. The gene calls are TRBV12-3 or TRBV12-4 and TRBJ2-1, with D possibly being TRBD2 (5 bases). The CDR3 covers 16 residues. CDR3 sequence: CVSSLLRLAQDNEQFF. In DNA form, the CDR3 reads TGTGTCAGCAGTTTATTGAGGCTAGCTCAAGACAATGAGCAGTTCTTC.

The J gene is TRBJ1-1, the V gene TRBV3-1, with D unresolved. Germline values: CDR1 LGHDT, CDR2 YNNKEL (reference sequence). There are 15 residues in the CDR3. V dropped 3 bases and J dropped 0 bases, with 11 bases sitting between them. CDR3 in DNA: TGTGCCAGCAGCCATACCCAGTCCATGAACACTGAAGCTTTCTTT. Translation gives CASSHTQSMNTEAFF.

This clonotype showed up just a few times. CDR3 in amino acids: CATSDQTDTQYF. CDR3 coding DNA: TGTGCCACCAGTGATCAAACAGATACGCAGTATTTT. The genes are TRBV24-1 and TRBJ2-3; D is unresolved. In germline, CDR1 is KGHDR, CDR2 SFDVKD. V gave up 3 bases and J gave up 3 bases, with 3 bases separating them. CDR3 size: 12 residues.

This clonotype was seen many times. This chain joins TRBV10-2 and TRBJ1-5; D is uncertain. V was pared by 6 bases and J by 0 bases, with 12 bases between. Germline CDR1 is WSHSY and CDR2 is SAAADI. This CDR3 comprises 15 residues. The CDR3 protein is CASSPGRYSNQPQHF. The DNA of the CDR3 is TGCGCCAGCAGCCCCGGGCGGTATAGCAATCAGCCCCAGCATTTT.

A few counts support this clonotype. The rearrangement joins TRBV27 to TRBJ1-1; D unresolved. Germline loops: CDR1 MNHEY, CDR2 SMNVEV (reference sequence). The CDR3 has 14 amino acids. Trimming removed 0 bases from V and 5 bases from J, with 10 bases in between. This CDR3 is CASSLSQRRTEAFF. Written as DNA, the CDR3 is TGTGCCAGCAGTTTATCTCAGCGAAGGACTGAAGCTTTCTTT.

This clonotype was picked up a small number of times. The chain combines TRBV5-1 with TRBJ2-1, with TRBD2 matching over 7 bases. The CDR3 extends over 11 amino acids. V dropped 8 bases and J dropped 10; count of bases not matched to a gene: 6. CDR1 and CDR2 (germline): SGHRS, YFSETQ. The CDR3 DNA is TGCGCCAGTGCGGGAGCGGGGGAGCAGTTCTTC. It encodes CASAGAGEQFF.

This clonotype was recorded at least ten times. V and J are TRBV12-3 or TRBV12-4 and TRBJ1-2; possible D gene TRBD1, 5 bases. The CDR3 length is 14 residues. With 5 bases removed from V and 2 bases from J, the gap between germline ends came to 12 bases. CDR3 nucleotide sequence: TGTGCCAGCAGTGCCTCCCGGGGGAACTATGGCTACACCTTC. As protein: CASSASRGNYGYTF.

The chain uses TRBV4-1 and TRBJ2-4; a possible D gene is TRBD1 (6 bases). The J call may not be correct, given that the DNA end is closer to TRBJ2-7. Germline assignment: CDR1 MGHRA and CDR2 YSYEKL. This CDR3 comprises 13 residues. The CDR3 DNA is TGCGCCAGCAGCTTAAGTCAGGGGAACGAGCAGTACTTC. The encoded protein is CASSLSQGNEQYF.

The rearrangement joins TRBV19 to TRBJ1-5; no firm D call. The V gene's germline CDR1 is LNHDA and CDR2 SQIVND (reference sequence). CDR3 length: 14 amino acids. Trimming pared 7 bases from V and 0 bases from J, leaving 10 bases between. The CDR3 DNA is TGTGCCAGTACCGTTGGGATTAGCAATCAGCCCCAGCATTTT. This translates into CASTVGISNQPQHF.

The chain carries TRBV27 and TRBJ1-6, with unresolved D. CDR1 MNHEY and CDR2 SMNVEV come from the germline V gene (reference sequence). Trimming took 3 bases from V and 2 from J, leaving 8 bases between them. The CDR3 is 15 amino acids. The CDR3 DNA follows: TGTGCCAGCAGTTTCCGGGGAACCTATAATTCACCCCTCCACTTT. Its protein product is CASSFRGTYNSPLHF.

The V gene is TRBV5-1, the J gene TRBJ2-1, with 9 positions matching TRBD2. V lost 1 base, J lost 9 bases, and 5 bases stayed unmatched. Looked up from germline, CDR1 is SGHRS and CDR2 is YFSETQ. The CDR3 runs to 14 residues. The CDR3, as DNA: TGCGCCAGCAGCTTGCCTAGCGGGAACGGTGAGCAGTTCTTC. Its protein product is CASSLPSGNGEQFF.

The rearrangement joins TRBV25-1 to TRBJ1-5; 7 nucleotides agree with TRBD1. The germline gives CDR1 MGHDK, CDR2 SYGVNS. The V gene end was trimmed by 6 bases and the J gene end by 5 bases; junction bases not matched to a gene: 7. This CDR3 has 14 amino acids. The CDR3 is CASSRGGYDQPQHF. The DNA of the CDR3 is TGTGCCAGCAGCAGGGGGGGATATGATCAGCCCCAGCATTTT.

The rearrangement links TRBV5-1 to TRBJ2-5; D possibly uses TRBD1 or TRBD2 (6 bases each). Germline assignment: CDR1 SGHRS and CDR2 YFSETQ. This CDR3 contains 14 residues. Trimming took 3 bases from V and 4 from J, leaving 13 bases between them. CDR3 nucleotides: TGCGCCAGCAGCTCCGAGGGGGGAGGAGAGACCCAGTACTTC. As protein: CASSSEGGGETQYF.

The chain links TRBV12-3 or TRBV12-4 to TRBJ2-5; D ambiguous. V gave up 7 bases and J gave up 0 bases, with 18 bases separating them. The length of the CDR3 is 16 residues. CDR3 nucleotide sequence: TGTGCCAGCAATACCGTCGGACGAAGGTACCAAGAGACCCAGTACTTC. This sequence encodes CASNTVGRRYQETQYF.

The rearrangement links TRBV6-5 to TRBJ1-4, with D perhaps matching TRBD1 (5 bases). CDR3 length: 14 residues. Germline V gives CDR1 MNHEY, CDR2 SVGAGI. Trimming stripped 6 bases from V and 5 bases from J, with 13 bases between. The CDR3 is CASSPGRRNEKLFF. The DNA of the CDR3 is TGTGCCAGCAGCCCGGGACGGAGAAATGAAAAACTGTTTTTT.

V usage is TRBV10-3 and J usage is TRBJ2-1; D might be TRBD2 (5 bases). This CDR3 comprises 12 residues. Germline V gives CDR1 ENHRY, CDR2 SYGVKD. Trimming pared 6 bases from V and 10 bases from J, leaving 13 bases between. The CDR3 sequence is CAIRGAGWEQFF. For the CDR3, the DNA is TGTGCCATCAGGGGTGCGGGTTGGGAGCAGTTCTTC.

This clonotype was detected only a few times. The gene calls are TRBV19 and TRBJ1-1; D perhaps matches TRBD1 (6 bases). The V gene lost 0 bases and the J gene lost 4 bases, with 12 bases spanning the gap. Germline V gives CDR1 LNHDA, CDR2 SQIVND (reference sequence). The CDR3 totals 15 residues. CDR3 amino acids: CASSIDVRGSTEAFF. In nucleotides, the CDR3 is TGTGCCAGTAGTATAGATGTCAGGGGATCCACTGAAGCTTTCTTT.

This clonotype was seen more than once but under ten times. The J gene is TRBJ2-2, the V gene TRBV28, with 8 bases that match TRBD1. Germline assignment: CDR1 MDHEN and CDR2 SYDVKM. The CDR3 runs 15 residues. The V segment lost 3 bases and the J segment 5 bases; nucleotides outside the gene matches: 5. CDR3 region: CASSFGQGGTGELFF. The CDR3 DNA is TGTGCCAGCAGTTTCGGACAGGGTGGTACCGGGGAGCTGTTTTTT.

The genes are TRBV20-1 and TRBJ2-5; weak D call: TRBD2 (6 bases). Near its end, the DNA agrees better with TRBJ2-7, so the J call may be wrong. Per germline, CDR1 DFQATT and CDR2 SNEGSKA (reference sequence). The CDR3 has 13 amino acids. The CDR3 nucleotides read TGCAGTGCCGACAAATTGGAGGGGTACGAGCAGTACTTC. As protein: CSADKLEGYEQYF.

J is TRBJ1-1 and V is TRBV7-3; D gene uncertain. The CDR3 is 14 amino acids. Germline assignment: CDR1 SGHTA and CDR2 FQGTGA. The germline V and J ends were trimmed by 7 bases and 1 base, with 13 bases remaining between them. The CDR3 loop is CASKLGQSNTEAFF. CDR3 coding DNA: TGTGCCAGCAAGCTTGGGCAGTCGAACACTGAAGCTTTCTTT.

V usage is TRBV3-1 and J usage is TRBJ2-6; 7 bases align to TRBD2. The CDR3 contains 15 residues. V shed 4 bases and J 3 bases; nucleotides not matched to a gene: 3. Germline CDR1 and CDR2: LGHDT and YNNKEL (reference sequence). The DNA for the CDR3 is TGTGCCAGCAGCCGCGGGGGTAATGGGGCCAACGTCCTGACTTTC. Protein: CASSRGGNGANVLTF.

Only a few counts were recorded for this clonotype. The V gene is TRBV15, the J gene TRBJ2-1, with D unresolved. CDR1 LNHNV and CDR2 YYDKDF come from the germline V gene (reference sequence). CDR3 length equals 17 residues. V lost 2 bases and J lost 1, with 15 bases in between. The CDR3 DNA is TGTGCCACCAGCAGAATCCTCTCTGTGGGGTCCTACAATGAGCAGTTCTTC. The encoded protein is CATSRILSVGSYNEQFF. Full variable domain (rest looked up from reference TRBV15 and TRBJ2-1): DAMVIQNPRYQVTQFGKPVTLSCSQTLNHNVMYWYQQKSSQAPKLLFHYYDKDFNNEADTPDNFQSRRPNTSFCFLDIRSPGLGDTAMYLCATSRILSVGSYNEQFFGPGTRLTVL.

The V gene is TRBV20-1, the J gene TRBJ2-2; D not resolved. Germline CDR1 DFQATT, CDR2 SNEGSKA (reference sequence). Between the trimmed V and J ends, which lost 3 bases and 6 bases, there was a span of 5 bases. The CDR3 contains 11 residues. This chain's CDR3 is CSASFAGELFF. CDR3 coding DNA: TGCAGTGCTAGTTTTGCCGGGGAGCTGTTTTTT.

This clonotype showed up just a few times. The J gene is TRBJ2-4, the V gene TRBV19; perhaps TRBD2 as D (5 bases). The V and J ends lost 11 bases and 4 bases respectively, with 15 bases between them. Germline CDR1 LNHDA, CDR2 SQIVND (reference sequence). The CDR3 is 13 amino acids. The chain's CDR3 is CASSRGLKNIQYF. Written as DNA, the CDR3 is TGTGCCTCTAGCCGCGGTCTTAAAAACATTCAGTACTTC.

In this sample, this clonotype turned up many times. The chain uses TRBV12-3 or TRBV12-4 and TRBJ2-7; D remains unclear. V lost 4 bases and J 5 bases, leaving 6 bases between the germline ends. The CDR3 consists of 11 residues. The DNA for the CDR3 is TGTGCCAGCAGTTGGACCGACGAGCAGTACTTC. This translates into CASSWTDEQYF.